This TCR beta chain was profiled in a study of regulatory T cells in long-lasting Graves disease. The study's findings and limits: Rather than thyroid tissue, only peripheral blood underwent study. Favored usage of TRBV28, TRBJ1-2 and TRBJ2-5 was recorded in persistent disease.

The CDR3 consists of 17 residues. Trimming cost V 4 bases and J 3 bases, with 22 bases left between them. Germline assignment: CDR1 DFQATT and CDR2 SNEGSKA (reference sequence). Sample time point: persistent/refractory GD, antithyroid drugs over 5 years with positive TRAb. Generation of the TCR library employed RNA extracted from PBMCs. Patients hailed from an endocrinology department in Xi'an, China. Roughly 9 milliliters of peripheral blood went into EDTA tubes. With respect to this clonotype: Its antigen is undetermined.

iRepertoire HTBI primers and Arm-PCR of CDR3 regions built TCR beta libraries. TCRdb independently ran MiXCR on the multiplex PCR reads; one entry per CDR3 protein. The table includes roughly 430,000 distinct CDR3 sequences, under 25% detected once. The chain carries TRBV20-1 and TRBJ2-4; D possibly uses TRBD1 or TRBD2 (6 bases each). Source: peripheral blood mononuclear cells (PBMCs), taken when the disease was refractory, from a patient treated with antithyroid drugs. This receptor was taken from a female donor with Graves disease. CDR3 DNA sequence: TGCAGTGCTATGGACCGGACGGGGGCTTATGTCAAAAACATTCAGTACTTC. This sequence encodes CSAMDRTGAYVKNIQYF.